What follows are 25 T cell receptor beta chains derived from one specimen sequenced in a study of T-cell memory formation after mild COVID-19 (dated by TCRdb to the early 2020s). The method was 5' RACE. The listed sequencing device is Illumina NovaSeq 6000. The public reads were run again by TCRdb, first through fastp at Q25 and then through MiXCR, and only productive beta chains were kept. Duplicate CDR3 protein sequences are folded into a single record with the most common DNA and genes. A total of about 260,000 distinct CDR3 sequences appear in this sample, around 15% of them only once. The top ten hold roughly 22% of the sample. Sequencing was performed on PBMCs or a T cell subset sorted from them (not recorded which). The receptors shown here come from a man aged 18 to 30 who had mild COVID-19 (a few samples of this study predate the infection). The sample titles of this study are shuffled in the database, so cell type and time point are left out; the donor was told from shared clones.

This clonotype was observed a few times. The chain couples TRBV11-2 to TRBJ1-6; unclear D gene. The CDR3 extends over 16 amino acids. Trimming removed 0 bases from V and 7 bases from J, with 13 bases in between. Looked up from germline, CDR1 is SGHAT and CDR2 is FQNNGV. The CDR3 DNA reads TGTGCCAGCAGCTTAGATTCGTCCCAGCTGAATTCACCCCTCCACTTT. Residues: CASSLDSSQLNSPLHF.

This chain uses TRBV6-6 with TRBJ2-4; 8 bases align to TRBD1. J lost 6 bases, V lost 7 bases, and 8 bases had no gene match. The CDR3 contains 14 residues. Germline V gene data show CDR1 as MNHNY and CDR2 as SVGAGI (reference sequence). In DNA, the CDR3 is TGTGCCAGCAATGAACAGGGGGATGGAAACATTCAGTACTTC. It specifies CASNEQGDGNIQYF.

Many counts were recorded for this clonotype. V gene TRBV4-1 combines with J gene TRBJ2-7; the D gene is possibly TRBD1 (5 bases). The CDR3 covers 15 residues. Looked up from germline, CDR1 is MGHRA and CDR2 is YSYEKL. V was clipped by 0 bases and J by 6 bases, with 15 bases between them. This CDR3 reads CASSQEWYVQGEQYF. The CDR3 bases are TGCGCCAGCAGCCAAGAATGGTACGTGCAGGGCGAGCAGTACTTC.

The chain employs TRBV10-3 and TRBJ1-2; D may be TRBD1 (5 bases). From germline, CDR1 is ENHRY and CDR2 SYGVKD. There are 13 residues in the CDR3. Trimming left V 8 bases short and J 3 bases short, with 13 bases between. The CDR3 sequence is CAIGRRGDYGYTF. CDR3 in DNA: TGTGCCATCGGGAGAAGGGGAGACTATGGCTACACCTTC.

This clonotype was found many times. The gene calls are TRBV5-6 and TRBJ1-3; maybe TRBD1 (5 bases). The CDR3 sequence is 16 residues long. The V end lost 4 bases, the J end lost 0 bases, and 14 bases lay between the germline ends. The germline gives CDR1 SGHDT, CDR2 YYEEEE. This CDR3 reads CASSVTGPTSGNTIYF. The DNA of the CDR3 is TGTGCCAGCAGCGTTACGGGACCGACCTCTGGAAACACCATATATTTT. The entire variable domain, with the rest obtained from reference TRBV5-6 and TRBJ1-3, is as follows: DAGVTQSPTHLIKTRGQQVTLRCSPKSGHDTVSWYQQALGQGPQFIFQYYEEEERQRGNFPDRFSGHQFPNYSSELNVNALLLGDSALYLCASSVTGPTSGNTIYFGEGSWLTVV.

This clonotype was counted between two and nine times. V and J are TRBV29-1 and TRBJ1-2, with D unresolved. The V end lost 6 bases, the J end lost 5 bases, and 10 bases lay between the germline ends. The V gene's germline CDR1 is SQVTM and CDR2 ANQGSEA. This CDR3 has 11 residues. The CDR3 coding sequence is TGCAGCGTGTCAGTGCAATATGGCTACACCTTC. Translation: CSVSVQYGYTF.

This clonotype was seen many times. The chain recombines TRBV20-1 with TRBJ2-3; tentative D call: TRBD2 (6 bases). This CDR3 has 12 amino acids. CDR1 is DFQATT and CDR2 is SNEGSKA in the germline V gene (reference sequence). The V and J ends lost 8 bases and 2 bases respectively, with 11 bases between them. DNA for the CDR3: TGCAGTTGGGGGAGGTCCACAGATACGCAGTATTTT. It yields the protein CSWGRSTDTQYF.

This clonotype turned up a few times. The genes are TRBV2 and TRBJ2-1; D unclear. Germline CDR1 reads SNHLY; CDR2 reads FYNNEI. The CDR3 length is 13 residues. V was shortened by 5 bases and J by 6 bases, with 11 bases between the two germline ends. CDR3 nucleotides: TGTGCCAGCAGTCTCTCCCTAAGCAATGAGCAGTTCTTC. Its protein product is CASSLSLSNEQFF.

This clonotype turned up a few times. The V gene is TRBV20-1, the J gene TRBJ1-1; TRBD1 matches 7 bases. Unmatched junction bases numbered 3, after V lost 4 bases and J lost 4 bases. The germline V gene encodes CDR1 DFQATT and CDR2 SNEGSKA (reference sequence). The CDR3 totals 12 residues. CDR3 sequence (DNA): TGCAGTGCTACGACAGGGTTCACTGAAGCTTTCTTT. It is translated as CSATTGFTEAFF.

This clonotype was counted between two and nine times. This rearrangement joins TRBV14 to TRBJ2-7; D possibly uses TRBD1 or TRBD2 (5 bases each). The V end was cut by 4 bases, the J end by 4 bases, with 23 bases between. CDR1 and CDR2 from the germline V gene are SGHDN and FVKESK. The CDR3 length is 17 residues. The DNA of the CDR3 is TGTGCCAGCAGCCCCTCATTCGGGACGGGACGTCCTTACGAGCAGTACTTC. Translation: CASSPSFGTGRPYEQYF.

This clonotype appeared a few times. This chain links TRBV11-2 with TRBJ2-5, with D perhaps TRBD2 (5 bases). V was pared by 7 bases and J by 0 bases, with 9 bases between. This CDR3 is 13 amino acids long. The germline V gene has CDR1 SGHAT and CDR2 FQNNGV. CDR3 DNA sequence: TGTGCCAGCACCCTTAGCGACCAAGAGACCCAGTACTTC. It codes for CASTLSDQETQYF.

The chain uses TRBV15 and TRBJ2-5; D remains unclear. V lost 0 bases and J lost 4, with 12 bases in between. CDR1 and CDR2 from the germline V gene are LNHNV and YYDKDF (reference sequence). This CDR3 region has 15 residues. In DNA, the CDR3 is TGTGCCACCAGCAGAGATCTGGGTGCAGGAGAGACCCAGTACTTC. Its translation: CATSRDLGAGETQYF.

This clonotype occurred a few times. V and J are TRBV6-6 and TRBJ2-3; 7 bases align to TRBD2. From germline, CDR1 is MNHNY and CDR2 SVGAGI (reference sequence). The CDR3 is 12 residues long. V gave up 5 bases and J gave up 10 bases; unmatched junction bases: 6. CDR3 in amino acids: CASSVGRFAQYF. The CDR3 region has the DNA TGTGCCAGCAGTGTCGGGAGGTTCGCGCAGTATTTT.

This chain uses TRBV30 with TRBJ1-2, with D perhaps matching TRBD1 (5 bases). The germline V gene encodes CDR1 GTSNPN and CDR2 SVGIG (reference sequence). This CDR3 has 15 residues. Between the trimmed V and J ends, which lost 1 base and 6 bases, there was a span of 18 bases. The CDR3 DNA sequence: TGTGCCTGGAGTGCCGGGACCTTGAGTAGGGATGGCTACACCTTC. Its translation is CAWSAGTLSRDGYTF.

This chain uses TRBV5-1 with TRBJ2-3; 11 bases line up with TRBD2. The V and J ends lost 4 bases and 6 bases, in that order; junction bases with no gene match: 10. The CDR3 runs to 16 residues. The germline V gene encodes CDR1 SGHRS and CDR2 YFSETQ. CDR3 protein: CASSPGVAGGPDTQYF. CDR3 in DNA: TGCGCCAGCAGCCCTGGGGTAGCGGGGGGGCCGGATACGCAGTATTTT.

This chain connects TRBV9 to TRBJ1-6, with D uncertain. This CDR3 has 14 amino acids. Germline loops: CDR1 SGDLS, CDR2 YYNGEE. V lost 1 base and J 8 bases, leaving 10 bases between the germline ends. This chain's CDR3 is CASSVRSLDSPLHF. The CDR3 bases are TGTGCCAGCAGCGTAAGGTCCCTGGATTCACCCCTCCACTTT.

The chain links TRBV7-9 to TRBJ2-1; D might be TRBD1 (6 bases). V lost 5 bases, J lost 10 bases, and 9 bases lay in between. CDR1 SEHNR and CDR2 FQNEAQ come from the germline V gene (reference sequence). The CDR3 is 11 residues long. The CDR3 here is CASSLGTEQFF. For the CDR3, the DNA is TGTGCCAGCAGCCTAGGGACAGAGCAGTTCTTC.

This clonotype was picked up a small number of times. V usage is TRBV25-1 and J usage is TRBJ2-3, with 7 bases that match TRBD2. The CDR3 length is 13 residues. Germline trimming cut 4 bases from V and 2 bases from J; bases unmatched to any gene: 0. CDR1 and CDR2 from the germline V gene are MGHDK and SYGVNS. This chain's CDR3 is CASSGDYTDTQYF. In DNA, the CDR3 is TGTGCCAGCAGTGGGGACTACACAGATACGCAGTATTTT. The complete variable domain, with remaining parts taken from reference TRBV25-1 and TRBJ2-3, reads EADIYQTPRYLVIGTGKKITLECSQTMGHDKMYWYQQDPGMELHLIHYSYGVNSTEKGDLSSESTVSRIRTEHFPLTLESARPSHTSQYLCASSGDYTDTQYFGPGTRLTVL.

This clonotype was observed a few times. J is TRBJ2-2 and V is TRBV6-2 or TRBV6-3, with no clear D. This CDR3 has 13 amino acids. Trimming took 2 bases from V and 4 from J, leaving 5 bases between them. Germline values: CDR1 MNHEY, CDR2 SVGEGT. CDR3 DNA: TGTGCCAGCAGTTACAACCCCACCGGGGAGCTGTTTTTT. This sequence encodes CASSYNPTGELFF.

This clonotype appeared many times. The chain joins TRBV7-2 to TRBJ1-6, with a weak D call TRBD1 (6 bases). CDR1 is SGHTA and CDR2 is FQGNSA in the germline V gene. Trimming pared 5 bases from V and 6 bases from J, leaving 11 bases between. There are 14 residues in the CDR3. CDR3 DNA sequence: TGTGCCAGCAGCCGGGGGCTAGTTAATTCACCCCTCCACTTT. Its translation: CASSRGLVNSPLHF.

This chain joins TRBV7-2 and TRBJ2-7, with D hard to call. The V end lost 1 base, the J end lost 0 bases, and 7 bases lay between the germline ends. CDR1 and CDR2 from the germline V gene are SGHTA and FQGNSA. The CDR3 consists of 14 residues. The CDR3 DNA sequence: TGTGCCAGCAGCTTAGTTCTGGCCTCCTACGAGCAGTACTTC. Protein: CASSLVLASYEQYF.

The CDR3: CASSRTSGEGETQYF. Here the CDR3 DNA reads TGTGCCAGCAGCCGGACTAGCGGGGAGGGGGAGACCCAGTACTTC. The chain uses TRBV11-2 and TRBJ2-5; 12 bases fit TRBD2. Trimming took 5 bases from V and 5 from J; bases not matched to a gene: 6. The CDR3 is 15 residues long. Per the germline V gene, CDR1 is SGHAT and CDR2 is FQNNGV.

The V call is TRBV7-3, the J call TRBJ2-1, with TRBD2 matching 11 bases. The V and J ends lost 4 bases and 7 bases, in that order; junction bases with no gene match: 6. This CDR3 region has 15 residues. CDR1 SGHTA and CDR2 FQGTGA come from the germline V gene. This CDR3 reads CASSSLAGGRNEQFF. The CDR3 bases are TGTGCCAGCAGCTCCCTAGCGGGGGGCCGGAATGAGCAGTTCTTC.

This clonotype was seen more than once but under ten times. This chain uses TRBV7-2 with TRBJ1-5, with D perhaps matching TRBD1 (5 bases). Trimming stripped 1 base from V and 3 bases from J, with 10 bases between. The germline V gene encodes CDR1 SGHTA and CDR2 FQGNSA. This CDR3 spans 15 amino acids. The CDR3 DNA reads TGTGCCAGCAGCTTAGTCGACAGCTCCAATCAGCCCCAGCATTTT. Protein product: CASSLVDSSNQPQHF.

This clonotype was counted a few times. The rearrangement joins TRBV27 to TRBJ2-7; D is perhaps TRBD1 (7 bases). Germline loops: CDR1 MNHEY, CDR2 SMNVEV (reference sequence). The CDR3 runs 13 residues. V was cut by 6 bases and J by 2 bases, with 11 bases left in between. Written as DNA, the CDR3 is TGTGCCAGCAGCGGGGGACAGCCCTACGAGCAGTACTTC. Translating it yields CASSGGQPYEQYF.